This T cell receptor beta chain was sequenced for a study of T cells in Graves' hyperthyroidism and ophthalmopathy. V shed 1 base and J 5 bases; nucleotides not matched to a gene: 8. This CDR3 has 16 residues. Germline lookup yields CDR1 MDHEN and CDR2 SYDVKM. Of note for this clonotype: The antigen remains undetermined.

Broader study findings: From stable hyperthyroidism, ophthalmopathy was set apart by a 13 V-J model.

RNA transcripts provided the source from which TCR beta CDR3 regions were amplified. First-round RT-PCR with HTBI primers amplified the TCR CDR3 region. TCRdb independently ran MiXCR on the multiplex PCR reads; one entry per CDR3 protein. Altogether hundreds of thousands of distinct CDR3 sequences are present, 14% being singletons, with the ten largest covering about a tenth. No progression to ophthalmopathy during 18 months of follow-up defined stable disease. In making diagnoses, clinical symptoms, serum thyroxine and TRAb, thyroid ultrasound and orbital computed tomography were all used. Sequenced input: blood. This clonotype originated in a young woman with Graves' hyperthyroidism. V usage is TRBV28 and J usage is TRBJ2-3, with TRBD2 identical over 8 bases. DNA of the CDR3: TGTGCCAGCAGTTTATTAGCGGGAAAAACGGGAGATACGCAGTATTTT. This encodes CASSLLAGKTGDTQYF.